This T cell receptor (beta chain) was profiled in a study of blood T cells in healthy people across ages. Study-level findings and limits: Those diversity estimates obtained from one million T cells were thought to be underestimates. Roughly linear declines in TCR beta diversity per million T cells occurred with age.

Together with a sample-barcoded 5' primer, a J-beta primer mix was included in a second PCR lasting about 7 to 12 cycles. Tagging of each cDNA molecule was performed by a template-switch adaptor with 12 random nucleotides. TCRdb re-called the 5' RACE reads with MiXCR, one entry per CDR3 protein. The sample includes some 790,000 distinct CDR3 sequences, 25% to 30% of them seen just once. Aged roughly 6 to 95, donors were systemically healthy Caucasians from Russia. This clonotype was seen repeatedly, ten times or more. Its antigen is undetermined. Between the trimmed V and J ends, which lost 0 bases and 1 base, there was a span of 10 bases. The V gene's germline CDR1 is SGDLS and CDR2 YYNGEE. The CDR3 is made up of 15 amino acids.

The sequenced material came from blood. The V and J genes are TRBV9 and TRBJ2-5; D may be TRBD1 or TRBD2 (6 bases each). The TCR sequence derives from an elderly woman in good health. CDR3 bases: TGTGCCAGCAGCGTAGGGGGGGCCTCCCAAGAGACCCAGTACTTC. Encoded protein: CASSVGGASQETQYF.